These 24 T cell receptor beta chains originate from one sample sequenced in a study of T-cell memory formation after mild COVID-19. TCRdb redid the calling of the 5' RACE reads with MiXCR, one entry per CDR3 protein. The sample lists around 390,000 distinct CDR3 sequences; 15% to 20% were seen once. Input material: PBMCs or a T cell subset sorted from them (not recorded which). These TCRs come from a young man who had mild COVID-19 (a few samples of this study predate the infection). Cell type and time point are not known.

This clonotype has a handful of counts. This chain joins TRBV20-1 and TRBJ1-5; D gene uncertain. Germline lookup yields CDR1 DFQATT and CDR2 SNEGSKA (reference sequence). CDR3 length: 14 amino acids. Trimming removed 4 bases from V and 0 bases from J, with 10 bases in between. CDR3 coding DNA: TGCAGTGCTACGACCGCGTCTAGCAATCAGCCCCAGCATTTT. Its translation is CSATTASSNQPQHF.

Here the CDR3 reads CASSPQGNSPLHF. CDR3 nucleotides: TGTGCCAGCAGCCCCCAGGGGAATTCACCCCTCCACTTT. The chain joins TRBV7-6 to TRBJ1-6, with a possible D match to TRBD1 (6 bases). Trimming took off 5 bases at V and 7 bases at J, with 9 bases between the two ends. Germline V gene data show CDR1 as SGHVS and CDR2 as FNYEAQ. CDR3 size: 13 residues.

In this sample, this clonotype turned up a few times. V usage is TRBV3-1 and J usage is TRBJ2-3; the D call may be TRBD1 or TRBD2 (5 bases each). CDR1 LGHDT and CDR2 YNNKEL come from the germline V gene (reference sequence). The CDR3 is 17 amino acids. V lost 0 bases to trimming and J lost 3 bases, with 16 bases between them. The CDR3 sequence is CASSQDVGDGETDTQYF. CDR3 sequence (DNA): TGTGCCAGCAGCCAAGATGTGGGGGATGGGGAGACAGATACGCAGTATTTT.

This clonotype appeared once. The CDR3 here is CASALRLAGGPSTDTQYF. CDR3 coding DNA: TGTGCCAGCGCCCTCCGACTAGCGGGGGGGCCGAGTACAGATACGCAGTATTTT. The rearrangement links TRBV6-5 to TRBJ2-3, with TRBD2 identical over 14 bases. The CDR3 is made up of 18 amino acids. The germline V gene encodes CDR1 MNHEY and CDR2 SVGAGI. J was trimmed by 3 bases and V by 8 bases; bases with no gene match: 13.

Concerning this clonotype: The junction departs from the called germline gene at one end, perhaps through a read error. The chain joins TRBV5-1 to TRBJ2-3; D possibly uses TRBD1 or TRBD2 (5 bases each). Germline V gene data show CDR1 as SGHRS and CDR2 as YFSETQ. The CDR3 runs to 15 residues. The CDR3 reads CASILGVSSTDTQYF. The CDR3 coding sequence is TGCGCCAGCATCTTGGGGGTGTCTAGCACAGATACGCAGTATTTT.

This clonotype appeared a few times. V is TRBV10-3 and J is TRBJ2-1, with a possible D match to TRBD2 (7 bases). Germline V gives CDR1 ENHRY, CDR2 SYGVKD. The ends were cut back, 10 bases at V and 9 bases at J, with 19 bases in the middle. The CDR3 is 13 amino acids. CDR3 DNA sequence: TGTGCCACGGGAGGAGGGACACTTCGTGAGCAGTTCTTC. It specifies CATGGGTLREQFF.

Many counts were recorded for this clonotype. V gene TRBV20-1 combines with J gene TRBJ1-5; no firm D call. Germline CDR1 DFQATT, CDR2 SNEGSKA (reference sequence). The CDR3 runs 12 residues. Trimming shortened V by 3 bases and J by 6 bases, and 9 bases separated the two germline ends. The CDR3 region is CSASRGTQPQHF. As DNA, the CDR3 is TGCAGTGCTAGCCGGGGTACTCAGCCCCAGCATTTT.

This clonotype occurred a few times. The rearrangement links TRBV2 to TRBJ1-1, with 8 nucleotides matching TRBD1. Trimming cost V 6 bases and J 4 bases; bases outside gene matches: 7. Germline loops: CDR1 SNHLY, CDR2 FYNNEI. The CDR3 covers 14 residues. Here the CDR3 reads CASRPQGARTEAFF. The CDR3 DNA is TGTGCCAGCAGACCCCAGGGGGCACGCACTGAAGCTTTCTTT.

This sequence joins TRBV20-1 and TRBJ1-5, with unresolved D. Germline V CDR1 and CDR2: DFQATT, SNEGSKA (reference sequence). This CDR3 contains 16 residues. V was trimmed by 4 bases and J by 0 bases, leaving 16 bases between them. CDR3 DNA: TGCAGTGCTACGCTTCCGACAAGATTTAGCAATCAGCCCCAGCATTTT. Translating gives CSATLPTRFSNQPQHF.

This clonotype was seen more than once but under ten times. Sequence at one end of the junction differs from germline and may be a read error. This CDR3 is CGSSLVPGGNTEAFF. For the CDR3, the DNA is TGCGGCAGCAGCTTGGTACCGGGAGGGAACACTGAAGCTTTCTTT. The gene calls are TRBV5-1 and TRBJ1-1; no reliable D call. This CDR3 is 15 amino acids long. From germline, CDR1 is SGHRS and CDR2 YFSETQ.

This clonotype has more than one count but fewer than ten. The gene calls are TRBV3-1 and TRBJ2-7; D is undetermined. There are 13 residues in the CDR3. Germline V gives CDR1 LGHDT, CDR2 YNNKEL (reference sequence). The V gene lost 1 base and the J gene lost 7 bases, with 11 bases spanning the gap. This CDR3 is CASSQGAWEEQYF. The CDR3 nucleotides are TGTGCCAGCAGCCAAGGAGCTTGGGAAGAGCAGTACTTC.

This chain uses TRBV11-2 with TRBJ2-1; 7 nucleotides match TRBD2. Unmatched junction bases numbered 8, after V lost 3 bases and J lost 0 bases. This CDR3 spans 17 amino acids. The germline V gene encodes CDR1 SGHAT and CDR2 FQNNGV. CDR3 residues: CASSFPGLRSSYNEQFF. CDR3 DNA: TGTGCCAGCAGCTTCCCGGGACTAAGGAGCTCCTACAATGAGCAGTTCTTC.

This clonotype came up a few times. The CDR3 sequence: CASRAATYNEQFF. CDR3 DNA: TGCGCCAGCAGGGCAGCAACCTACAATGAGCAGTTCTTC. The V and J genes are TRBV4-1 and TRBJ2-1, with D uncertain. The CDR3 has 13 amino acids. Germline V gives CDR1 MGHRA, CDR2 YSYEKL. V dropped 6 bases and J dropped 2 bases, with 8 bases sitting between them.

In this sample, this clonotype turned up a few times. V gene TRBV12-3 or TRBV12-4 combines with J gene TRBJ2-3; unclear D gene. CDR3 length equals 14 residues. V was cut by 7 bases and J by 4 bases, with 15 bases left in between. CDR3 nucleotides: TGTGCCAGCATTTCTGTTGTAGCCCCAGATACGCAGTATTTT. Amino acid sequence: CASISVVAPDTQYF.

The rearrangement uses TRBV7-2 and TRBJ2-1; D is tentatively TRBD1 or TRBD2 (5 bases each). The CDR3 length is 14 residues. Trimming left V 2 bases short and J 8 bases short, with 13 bases between. Germline V CDR1 and CDR2: SGHTA, FQGNSA. CDR3: CASSLISRGDEQFF. CDR3 sequence (DNA): TGTGCCAGCAGCTTAATTTCGCGAGGGGATGAGCAGTTCTTC. Variable domain in full (rest from reference TRBV7-2 and TRBJ2-1): GAGVSQSPSNKVTEKGKDVELRCDPISGHTALYWYRQSLGQGLEFLIYFQGNSAPDKSGLPSDRFSAERTGGSVSTLTIQRTQQEDSAVYLCASSLISRGDEQFFGPGTRLTVL.

This clonotype was observed many times. The gene calls are TRBV3-1 and TRBJ2-7, with D perhaps being TRBD1 or TRBD2 (5 bases each). Germline V gives CDR1 LGHDT, CDR2 YNNKEL (reference sequence). V lost 4 bases and J 0 bases, leaving 16 bases between the germline ends. The CDR3 spans 16 residues. CDR3 loop: CASSPYTGTVSYEQYF. CDR3 DNA: TGTGCCAGCAGCCCTTATACCGGGACGGTCTCCTACGAGCAGTACTTC.

V is TRBV19 and J is TRBJ2-7; tentative D call: TRBD2 (6 bases). This CDR3 is built from 14 residues. Germline loops: CDR1 LNHDA, CDR2 SQIVND (reference sequence). The V end was cut by 9 bases, the J end by 3 bases, with 18 bases between. This CDR3 is CASTPGTAGYEQYF. The CDR3 DNA reads as TGTGCCAGCACACCTGGGACTGCCGGCTACGAGCAGTACTTC.

This clonotype was detected only a few times. The rearrangement links TRBV7-2 to TRBJ2-1, with D perhaps TRBD1 (5 bases). Trimming cost V 1 base and J 5 bases, with 21 bases left between them. CDR1 and CDR2 (germline): SGHTA, FQGNSA. This CDR3 is 18 amino acids long. The CDR3 reads CASSLVGGGANYDNEQFF. The CDR3 nucleotides read TGTGCCAGCAGCTTAGTCGGTGGTGGGGCTAACTACGACAATGAGCAGTTCTTC.

This clonotype has just a few counts. The chain has TRBV6-5 and TRBJ2-2, with a possible D match to TRBD1 (5 bases). The length of the CDR3 is 17 residues. Trimming cost V 2 bases and J 5 bases, with 18 bases left between them. Germline CDR1 MNHEY, CDR2 SVGAGI. CDR3 sequence (DNA): TGTGCCAGCAGTTACCAATGGGGCAGGAGCTTGACCGGGGAGCTGTTTTTT. This codes for CASSYQWGRSLTGELFF.

This clonotype was observed at least ten times. The rearrangement joins TRBV7-9 to TRBJ2-2; TRBD2 is a possible D gene (6 bases). V was trimmed by 3 bases and J by 2 bases, leaving 10 bases between them. The CDR3 is made up of 15 amino acids. Germline CDR1 is SEHNR and CDR2 is FQNEAQ (reference sequence). In nucleotides, the CDR3 is TGTGCCAGCAGCTTTTGGGGACTTAACACCGGGGAGCTGTTTTTT. Amino acids: CASSFWGLNTGELFF.

The table lists this clonotype with a few counts. V is TRBV5-1 and J is TRBJ2-7; 11 nucleotides align to TRBD1. Unmatched junction bases numbered 10, after V lost 4 bases and J lost 7 bases. CDR3 length equals 15 residues. Germline assignment: CDR1 SGHRS and CDR2 YFSETQ. CDR3 DNA: TGCGCCAGCAGCCGGCCCGGGACAGGGGGTCATGAGCAGTACTTC. Its translation is CASSRPGTGGHEQYF. The whole variable domain, remainder taken from reference TRBV5-1 and TRBJ2-7, is KAGVTQTPRYLIKTRGQQVTLSCSPISGHRSVSWYQQTPGQGLQFLFEYFSETQRNKGNFPGRFSGRQFSNSRSEMNVSTLELGDSALYLCASSRPGTGGHEQYFGPGTRLTVT.

The chain is built from TRBV19 and TRBJ2-4; no clear D gene. Trimming removed 6 bases at V and 0 bases at J, with 12 bases between. Looked up from germline, CDR1 is LNHDA and CDR2 is SQIVND (reference sequence). The CDR3 loop spans 15 amino acids. Here the CDR3 DNA reads TGTGCCAGTAGATCATTACCTCTAGCCAAAAACATTCAGTACTTC. Protein: CASRSLPLAKNIQYF.

In its sample, this clonotype was seen a few times. This chain connects TRBV4-1 to TRBJ1-4, with D possibly being TRBD1 (5 bases). V dropped 4 bases and J dropped 7 bases, with 22 bases sitting between them. Germline V CDR1 and CDR2: MGHRA, YSYEKL. The CDR3 loop spans 17 amino acids. CDR3 coding DNA: TGCGCCAGCAGCCCGGGAAGTCCCCCGGGTGGGGGTGAAAAACTGTTTTTT. This sequence encodes CASSPGSPPGGGEKLFF.

The chain joins TRBV6-5 to TRBJ1-5; 7 bases are shared with TRBD1. This CDR3 has 12 residues. From germline, CDR1 is MNHEY and CDR2 SVGAGI. The V segment lost 10 bases and the J segment 7 bases; nucleotides outside the gene matches: 7. The CDR3 loop is CATGGGGQPQHF. For the CDR3, the DNA is TGTGCCACCGGAGGAGGGGGCCAGCCCCAGCATTTT.